These T cell receptor beta chains were read from a single sample in a study of blood T cell repertoires in COVID-19. TCRdb's table, derived via immunoSEQ multiplex PCR, lists solely in-frame clones and lacks some. Seen here are about 160,000 clones, under 90% observed once, and the top ten hold around a sixth. Sample: PBMCs or T cells enriched from blood (not recorded which). All receptors come from a man aged 60-69 years who had recovered from COVID-19. The CDR3 runs from the conserved cysteine through the conserved F or W.

J gene | CDR3 length | V gene | CDR3 protein
TRBJ1-5 | 13 | TRBV19 | CASSQDRDQPQHF
TRBJ1-1 | 12 | TRBV5-4 | CASSGMGLEAFF
TRBJ2-4 | 15 | TRBV5-1 | CASSLGDISQNIQYF
TRBJ2-5 | 14 | TRBV11-3 | CASSPGHLQETQYF
TRBJ2-3 | 15 | TRBV3-1/TRBV3-2 | CASSQGRGARDTQYF
TRBJ1-2 | 14 | TRBV2 | CASSDSRSNYGYTF
TRBJ1-1 | 13 | TRBV24-1 | CATSTGSGTEAFF
TRBJ2-3 | 11 | TRBV11-2 | CASSLGGLLIF
TRBJ2-5 | 21 | TRBV6-4 | CASSDPKYDSPRDRGRETQYF
TRBJ1-6 | 12 | TRBV28 | CASSSPYSYLHF